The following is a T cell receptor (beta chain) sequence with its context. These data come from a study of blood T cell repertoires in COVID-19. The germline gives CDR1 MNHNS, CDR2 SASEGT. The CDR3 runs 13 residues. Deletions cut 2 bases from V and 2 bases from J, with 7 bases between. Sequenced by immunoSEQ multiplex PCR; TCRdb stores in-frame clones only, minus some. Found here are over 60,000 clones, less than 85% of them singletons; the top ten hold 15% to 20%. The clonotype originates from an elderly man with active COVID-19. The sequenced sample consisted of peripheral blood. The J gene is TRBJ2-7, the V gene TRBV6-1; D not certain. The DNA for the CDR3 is TGTGCCAGCAGTGAACCTTTCCCCTACGAGCAGTACTTC. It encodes CASSEPFPYEQYF.